The clone carrying this TCR beta chain was seen a few times. Its antigen remains unknown. Next came a second PCR, run for about 6 to 12 cycles, which used a sample-barcoded 5' primer along with a J-beta primer mix. All cDNA molecules were each tagged by a template-switch adaptor with 12 random nucleotides. Each CDR3 protein is one row after TCRdb ran MiXCR on the 5' RACE reads. The repertoire holds roughly 800,000 distinct CDR3 sequences, with roughly 64% as singletons. The CDR3 has 15 residues. Trimming left V 2 bases short and J 5 bases short, with 18 bases between. CDR1 and CDR2 (germline): DFQATT, SNEGSKA (reference sequence). This specimen belongs to a study of blood T cells in healthy people across ages. Study-wide findings and caveats: Naive CD4+ cells and diversity were both higher in long-lived donors than in aged donors. Because sorting was not performed, PBMCs prevented conclusive naive versus antigen-experienced comparison.

Sequencing used blood. The clonotype originates from a man aged 30-40 years in good health. The chain is built from TRBV20-1 and TRBJ2-5, with a tentative D call TRBD2 (7 bases). The DNA for the CDR3 is TGCAGTGCTAGATCGGGGGGCGAGGGTGGCGAGACCCAGTACTTC. Protein product: CSARSGGEGGETQYF.